This T cell receptor beta chain was found in a study of blood T cell repertoires in COVID-19. Study at large: T cells, B-cell-depleted T cells, or PBMCs supplied cDNA or gDNA.

This clone was detected a few times. Original data processing: The authors estimated nucleated cell counts from reference gene primer amplification. TCRdb's copy holds only in-frame clones and misses some; the assay was immunoSEQ multiplex PCR. The V and J calls and clone size are taken from that table; D and trimming were inferred from the DNA. Seen here are approximately 170,000 clones, roughly 88% observed once, and the top ten hold around 5%. The sequenced sample was peripheral blood. This sequence was found in a young man with COVID-19, enrolled during active disease.

The CDR3 sequence is CASSGDRGRGGYTF. DNA for the CDR3: TGCGCCAGCAGCGGCGACAGGGGCCGGGGTGGCTACACCTTC. The chain carries TRBV5-1 and TRBJ1-2, with 8 bases lining up with TRBD1. The CDR3 is 14 amino acids. J lost 7 bases, V lost 4 bases, and 9 bases had no gene match. Per germline, CDR1 SGHRS and CDR2 YFSETQ.